This T cell receptor (beta chain) emerged from a study of early T cells in non-severe SARS-CoV-2 infection. Study information: Unsorted whole-blood RNA was sequenced in bulk, leaving chains unpaired.

Individually, cDNA molecules had unique molecular identifiers attached to them. MiXCR, run by TCRdb on the 5' RACE reads, gives a single entry per CDR3 protein. Of 85,000 to 90,000 distinct CDR3 sequences in the sample, 12% to 15% were seen once. This clonotype was counted many times. This CDR3 comprises 18 residues. Germline-derived CDR1 and CDR2 are MNHEY and SVGEGT. The V segment lost 7 bases and the J segment 4 bases; nucleotides outside the gene matches: 18. Material: whole blood. This receptor was obtained from an adult who was a healthcare worker with PCR-confirmed SARS-CoV-2 infection or an uninfected control (not recorded which). The chain employs TRBV6-2 or TRBV6-3 and TRBJ2-2, with 7 bases identical to TRBD1. The CDR3 spells CASIPWNRGRESTGELFF. The CDR3 DNA reads TGTGCCAGCATTCCCTGGAATAGGGGGCGCGAATCCACCGGGGAGCTGTTTTTT.